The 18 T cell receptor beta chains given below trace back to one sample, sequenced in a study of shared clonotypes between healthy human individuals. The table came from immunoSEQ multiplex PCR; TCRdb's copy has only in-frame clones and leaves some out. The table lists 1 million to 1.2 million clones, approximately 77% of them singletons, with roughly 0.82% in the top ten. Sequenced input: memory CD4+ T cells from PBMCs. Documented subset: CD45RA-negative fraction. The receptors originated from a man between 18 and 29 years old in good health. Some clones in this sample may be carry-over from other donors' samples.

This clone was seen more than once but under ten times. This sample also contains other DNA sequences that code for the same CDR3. The CDR3 reads CASSDVGGETQYF. The DNA of the CDR3 is TGTGCCAGCAGTGATGTGGGCGGTGAGACCCAGTACTTC. This chain links TRBV2 with TRBJ2-5; the D is unclear. Germline V lookup: CDR1 SNHLY, CDR2 FYNNEI. Trimming removed 3 bases at V and 5 bases at J, with 10 bases between. The CDR3 totals 13 residues.

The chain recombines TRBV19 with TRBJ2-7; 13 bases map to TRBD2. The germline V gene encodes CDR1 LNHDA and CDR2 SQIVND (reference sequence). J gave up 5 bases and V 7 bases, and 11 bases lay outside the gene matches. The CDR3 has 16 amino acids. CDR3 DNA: TGTGCCAGTACCCCAAAGGGACTAGCGGGGAAACACGAGCAGTACTTC. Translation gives CASTPKGLAGKHEQYF.

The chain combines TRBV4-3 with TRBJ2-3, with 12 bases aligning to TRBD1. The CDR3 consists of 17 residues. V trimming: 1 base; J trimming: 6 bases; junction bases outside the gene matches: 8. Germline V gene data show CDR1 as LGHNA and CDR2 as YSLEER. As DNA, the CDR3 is TGCGCCAGCAGCCAAGCGGGACAGGGGGCGCAATGGGATACGCAGTATTTT. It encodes CASSQAGQGAQWDTQYF.

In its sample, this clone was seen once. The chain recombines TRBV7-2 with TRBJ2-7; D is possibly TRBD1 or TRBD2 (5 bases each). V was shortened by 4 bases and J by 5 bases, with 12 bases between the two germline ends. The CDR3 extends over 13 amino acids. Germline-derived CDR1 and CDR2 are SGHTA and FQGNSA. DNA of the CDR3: TGTGCCAGCAGCTCCGAGGGGATGGACGAGCAGTACTTC. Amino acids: CASSSEGMDEQYF.

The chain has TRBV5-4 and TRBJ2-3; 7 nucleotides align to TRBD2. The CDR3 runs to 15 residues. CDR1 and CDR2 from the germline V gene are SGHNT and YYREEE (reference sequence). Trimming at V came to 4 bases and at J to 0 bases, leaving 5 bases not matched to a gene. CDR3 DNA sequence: TGTGCCAGCAGCCTTAGCGGGCCTAGCACAGATACGCAGTATTTT. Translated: CASSLSGPSTDTQYF.

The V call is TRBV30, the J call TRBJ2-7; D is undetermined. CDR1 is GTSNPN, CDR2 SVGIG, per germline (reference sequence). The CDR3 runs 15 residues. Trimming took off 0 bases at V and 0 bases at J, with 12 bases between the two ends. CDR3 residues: CAWSVRALTSYEQYF. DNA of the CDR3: TGTGCCTGGAGTGTACGAGCGCTAACCTCCTACGAGCAGTACTTC.

The CDR3 reads CASNEGSGDLYEQYF. The CDR3 nucleotides are TGTGCCAGCAACGAGGGGAGCGGGGACCTCTACGAGCAGTACTTC. V and J are TRBV7-9 and TRBJ2-7, with 7 bases lining up with TRBD2. The germline V gene encodes CDR1 SEHNR and CDR2 FQNEAQ (reference sequence). Trimming cost V 7 bases and J 3 bases; bases outside gene matches: 12. The CDR3 is made up of 15 amino acids. Full variable domain (rest looked up from reference TRBV7-9 and TRBJ2-7): DTGVSQNPRHKITKRGQNVTFRCDPISEHNRLYWYRQTLGQGPEFLTYFQNEAQLEKSRLLSDRFSAERPKGSFSTLEIQRTEQGDSAMYLCASNEGSGDLYEQYFGPGTRLTVT.

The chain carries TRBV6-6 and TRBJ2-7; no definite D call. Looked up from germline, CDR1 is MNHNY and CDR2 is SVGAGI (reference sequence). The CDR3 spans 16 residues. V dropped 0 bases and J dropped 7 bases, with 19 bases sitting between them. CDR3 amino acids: CASSYSSRRALGEQYF. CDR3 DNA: TGTGCCAGCAGTTACTCCTCGCGCCGGGCATTGGGGGAGCAGTACTTC.

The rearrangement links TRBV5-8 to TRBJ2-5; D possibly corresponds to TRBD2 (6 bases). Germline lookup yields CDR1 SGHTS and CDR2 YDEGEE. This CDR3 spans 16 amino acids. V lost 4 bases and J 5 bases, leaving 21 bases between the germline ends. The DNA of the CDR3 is TGTGCCAGCAGCACAGCTCAGGGCCTGGCGGGGGAGACCCAGTACTTC. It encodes CASSTAQGLAGETQYF.

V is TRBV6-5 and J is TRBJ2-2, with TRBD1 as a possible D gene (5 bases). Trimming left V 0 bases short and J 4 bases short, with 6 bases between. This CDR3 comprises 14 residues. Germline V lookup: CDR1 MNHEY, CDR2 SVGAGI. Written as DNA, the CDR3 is TGTGCCAGCAGTTACTCGGGGCGCACCGGGGAGCTGTTTTTT. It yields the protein CASSYSGRTGELFF.

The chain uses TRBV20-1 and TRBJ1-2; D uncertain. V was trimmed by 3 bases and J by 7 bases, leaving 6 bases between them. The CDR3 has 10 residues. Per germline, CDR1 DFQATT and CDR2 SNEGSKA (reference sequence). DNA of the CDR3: TGCAGTGCTAGTCACCTTGGCTACACCTTC. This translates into CSASHLGYTF.

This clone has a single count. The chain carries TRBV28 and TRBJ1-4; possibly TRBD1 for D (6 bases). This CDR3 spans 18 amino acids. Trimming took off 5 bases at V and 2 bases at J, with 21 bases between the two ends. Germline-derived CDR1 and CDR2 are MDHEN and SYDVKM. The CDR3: CASSPPGGGANTNEKLFF. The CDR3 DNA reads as TGTGCCAGCAGTCCCCCCGGCGGGGGGGCTAACACTAATGAAAAACTGTTTTTT.

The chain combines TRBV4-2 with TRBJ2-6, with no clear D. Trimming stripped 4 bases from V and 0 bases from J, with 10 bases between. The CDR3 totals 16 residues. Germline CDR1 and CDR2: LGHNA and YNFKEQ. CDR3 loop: CASSLQVPSGANVLTF. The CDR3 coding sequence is TGTGCCAGCAGCCTTCAGGTGCCCTCTGGGGCCAACGTCCTGACTTTC.

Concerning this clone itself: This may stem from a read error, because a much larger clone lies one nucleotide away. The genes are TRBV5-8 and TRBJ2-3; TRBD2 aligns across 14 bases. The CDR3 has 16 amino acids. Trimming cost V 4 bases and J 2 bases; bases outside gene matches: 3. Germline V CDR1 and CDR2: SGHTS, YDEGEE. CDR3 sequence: CASSLGLAGVTDTQYF. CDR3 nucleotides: TGTGCCAGCAGCCTGGGACTAGCGGGAGTCACAGATACGCAGTATTTT.

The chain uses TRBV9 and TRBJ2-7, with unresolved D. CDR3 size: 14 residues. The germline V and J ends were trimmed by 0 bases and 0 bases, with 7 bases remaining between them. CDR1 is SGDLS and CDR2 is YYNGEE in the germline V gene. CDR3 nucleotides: TGTGCCAGCAGCGTAGGGGCGCCCTCCTACGAGCAGTACTTC. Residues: CASSVGAPSYEQYF. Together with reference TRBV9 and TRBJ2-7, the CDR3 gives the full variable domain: DSGVTQTPKHLITATGQRVTLRCSPRSGDLSVYWYQQSLDQGLQFLIQYYNGEERAKGNILERFSAQQFPDLHSELNLSSLELGDSALYFCASSVGAPSYEQYFGPGTRLTVT.

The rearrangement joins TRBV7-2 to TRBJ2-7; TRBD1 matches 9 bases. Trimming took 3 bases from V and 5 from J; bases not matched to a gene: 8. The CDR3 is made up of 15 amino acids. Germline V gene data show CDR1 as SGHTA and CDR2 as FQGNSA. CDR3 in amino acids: CASSLGQGGRNEQYF. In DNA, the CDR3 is TGTGCCAGCAGCTTGGGACAGGGTGGAAGGAACGAGCAGTACTTC.

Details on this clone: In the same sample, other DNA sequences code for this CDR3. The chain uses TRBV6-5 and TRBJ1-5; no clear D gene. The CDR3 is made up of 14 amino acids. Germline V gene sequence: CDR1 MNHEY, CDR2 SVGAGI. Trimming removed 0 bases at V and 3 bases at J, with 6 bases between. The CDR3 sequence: CASSYSRVNQPQHF. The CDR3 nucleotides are TGTGCCAGCAGTTACTCGCGGGTCAATCAGCCCCAGCATTTT.

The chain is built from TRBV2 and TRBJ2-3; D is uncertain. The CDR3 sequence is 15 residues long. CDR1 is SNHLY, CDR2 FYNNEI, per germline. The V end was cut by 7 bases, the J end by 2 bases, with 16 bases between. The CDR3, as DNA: TGTGCCAGCAATAGGCGGAGAGATTACACAGATACGCAGTATTTT. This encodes CASNRRRDYTDTQYF.